This entry lists 28 T cell receptor beta chains sequenced from one sample in a study of PD-L1 blockade in urothelial cancer. The time point was: pretreatment peripheral blood. TCRdb's table, derived via immunoSEQ multiplex PCR, lists solely in-frame clones and lacks some. This sample has around 70,000 clones; roughly 90% occur once, and the top ten carry 4.5%. The input for sequencing was PBMCs, taken around atezolizumab (anti-PD-L1) treatment. The origin of the receptors is a man between 65 and 79 years old with urothelial cancer.

The chain employs TRBV2 and TRBJ2-3, with 9 positions matching TRBD1. Germline values: CDR1 SNHLY, CDR2 FYNNEI. The CDR3 is 15 residues long. Losses at the gene ends were 3 bases for V and 6 bases for J; bases not matched to a gene: 7. This CDR3 reads CASSEKGTGFDTQYF. The CDR3, as DNA: TGTGCCAGCAGTGAGAAGGGGACAGGGTTTGATACGCAGTATTTT.

The chain carries TRBV7-9 and TRBJ2-3; the D is unclear. The V gene's germline CDR1 is SEHNR and CDR2 FQNEAQ (reference sequence). The length of the CDR3 is 13 residues. V was clipped by 1 base and J by 4 bases, with 6 bases between them. This chain's CDR3 is CASSLGVADTQYF. In DNA, the CDR3 is TGTGCCAGCAGCTTAGGCGTAGCAGATACGCAGTATTTT.

This clone was seen only once. This chain connects TRBV9 to TRBJ1-5; 8 bases agree with TRBD1. CDR3 length equals 15 residues. Germline assignment: CDR1 SGDLS and CDR2 YYNGEE. V shed 4 bases and J 4 bases; nucleotides not matched to a gene: 7. The CDR3 is CASSPLGTGNQPQHF. CDR3 DNA: TGTGCCAGCAGCCCCCTCGGGACAGGTAATCAGCCCCAGCATTTT.

The chain has TRBV6-1 and TRBJ2-5, with D possibly matching TRBD2 (5 bases). Per the germline V gene, CDR1 is MNHNS and CDR2 is SASEGT. The CDR3 extends over 11 amino acids. The V end lost 6 bases, the J end lost 5 bases, and 7 bases lay between the germline ends. The CDR3 DNA reads as TGTGCCAGCAGCGGGGTGGAGACCCAGTACTTC. Its protein is CASSGVETQYF.

This chain uses TRBV29-1 with TRBJ1-2, with D uncertain. The CDR3 totals 10 residues. Germline V lookup: CDR1 SQVTM, CDR2 ANQGSEA. Trimming took 6 bases from V and 3 from J, leaving 5 bases between them. The CDR3 spells CSVEDYGYTF. The CDR3 DNA follows: TGCAGCGTGGAGGACTATGGCTACACCTTC. Looking up the rest from reference TRBV29-1 and TRBJ1-2 gives the full variable domain: SAVISQKPSRDICQRGTSLTIQCQVDSQVTMMFWYRQQPGQSLTLIATANQGSEATYESGFVIDKFPISRPNLTFSTLTVSNMSPEDSSIYLCSVEDYGYTFGSGTRLTVV.

The genes are TRBV19 and TRBJ1-2; D is perhaps TRBD1 (6 bases). V shed 10 bases and J shed 0 bases, with 12 bases lying between them. CDR3 size: 13 residues. Germline V lookup: CDR1 LNHDA, CDR2 SQIVND (reference sequence). The CDR3 nucleotides are TGTGCCACGAGGGGGACGGCTAACTATGGCTACACCTTC. Protein sequence: CATRGTANYGYTF.

The chain is built from TRBV5-1 and TRBJ2-7; possible D gene TRBD2, 6 bases. Germline lookup yields CDR1 SGHRS and CDR2 YFSETQ. The ends were cut back, 4 bases at V and 0 bases at J, with 14 bases in the middle. This CDR3 has 15 amino acids. For the CDR3, the DNA is TGCGCCAGCAGCCCCTCGGGGGTGATCTCCTACGAGCAGTACTTC. It yields the protein CASSPSGVISYEQYF.

The gene calls are TRBV10-3 and TRBJ2-7; 7 positions agree with TRBD2. CDR1 is ENHRY, CDR2 SYGVKD, per germline. This CDR3 has 13 amino acids. J gave up 2 bases and V 5 bases, and 3 bases lay outside the gene matches. CDR3 DNA sequence: TGTGCCATCAGTACTAGCGTAACCTACGAGCAGTACTTC. It translates to CAISTSVTYEQYF.

This rearrangement joins TRBV23-1 to TRBJ2-4; D possibly corresponds to TRBD2 (5 bases). TRBV23-1 carries the ORF label, with uncertain function. V was trimmed by 4 bases and J by 7 bases, leaving 23 bases between them. The CDR3 has 17 amino acids. As DNA, the CDR3 is TGCGCCAGCAGTCTTGGCCGAGACTACCCTCACGGGAACATTCAGTACTTC. It translates to CASSLGRDYPHGNIQYF.

This chain joins TRBV5-1 and TRBJ1-5; D is unresolved. V was shortened by 4 bases and J by 9 bases, with 14 bases between the two germline ends. Per the germline V gene, CDR1 is SGHRS and CDR2 is YFSETQ. This CDR3 has 13 residues. This CDR3 is CASSVDYASPQHF. The CDR3 nucleotides read TGCGCCAGCAGCGTCGACTACGCGTCGCCCCAGCATTTT.

The chain links TRBV9 to TRBJ2-3; 10 bases line up with TRBD2. Germline-derived CDR1 and CDR2 are SGDLS and YYNGEE. J gave up 0 bases and V 0 bases, and 4 bases lay outside the gene matches. The CDR3 consists of 17 residues. The CDR3 DNA reads as TGTGCCAGCAGCGTAGGTGGAGCGGGAGGGAGCACAGATACGCAGTATTTT. It codes for CASSVGGAGGSTDTQYF.

This chain joins TRBV4-1 and TRBJ1-4; D gene unclear. Germline-derived CDR1 and CDR2 are MGHRA and YSYEKL. V gave up 0 bases and J gave up 3 bases, with 11 bases separating them. The CDR3 is 16 residues long. Written as DNA, the CDR3 is TGCGCCAGCAGCCAAGATGGCAGTGCGGCTAATGAAAAACTGTTTTTT. The encoded protein is CASSQDGSAANEKLFF.

The V gene is TRBV10-2, the J gene TRBJ1-3, with D perhaps matching TRBD1 (5 bases). V lost 5 bases and J lost 2, with 13 bases in between. Germline CDR1 WSHSY, CDR2 SAAADI. The CDR3 runs to 15 residues. The CDR3, as DNA: TGCGCCAGCAGTCAGGGTAGGGGTACTGGAAACACCATATATTTT. It translates to CASSQGRGTGNTIYF.

This chain links TRBV10-1 with TRBJ2-1, with D uncertain. V dropped 4 bases and J dropped 7 bases, with 11 bases sitting between them. CDR1 and CDR2 from the germline V gene are WNHNN and SYGVQD (reference sequence). The CDR3 covers 13 residues. CDR3 residues: CASSVTAGNEQFF. The CDR3 DNA sequence: TGCGCCAGCAGTGTAACCGCCGGGAATGAGCAGTTCTTC.

This clone turned up a few times. The gene calls are TRBV11-3 and TRBJ1-1; D might be TRBD1 (5 bases). CDR1 is SGHNT, CDR2 YENEEA, per germline. The ends were cut back, 2 bases at V and 4 bases at J, with 11 bases in the middle. This CDR3 has 14 residues. CDR3 nucleotide sequence: TGTGCCAGCAGCTTATCCGGGAGGGGCACTGAAGCTTTCTTT. Translating it yields CASSLSGRGTEAFF.

This chain links TRBV5-1 with TRBJ2-7; 8 bases agree with TRBD1. The V gene's germline CDR1 is SGHRS and CDR2 YFSETQ. This CDR3 is 14 amino acids long. The V segment lost 5 bases and the J segment 5 bases; nucleotides outside the gene matches: 9. In DNA form, the CDR3 reads TGCGCCAGCAGGATAAGCCAGGGGGCAAACGAGCAGTACTTC. Protein product: CASRISQGANEQYF. The full variable domain, in which reference TRBV5-1 and TRBJ2-7 provide the parts outside the CDR3, is KAGVTQTPRYLIKTRGQQVTLSCSPISGHRSVSWYQQTPGQGLQFLFEYFSETQRNKGNFPGRFSGRQFSNSRSEMNVSTLELGDSALYLCASRISQGANEQYFGPGTRLTVT.

Here the CDR3 reads CASSDRGIGETQYF. CDR3 nucleotide sequence: TGTGCCAGCAGCGACAGGGGAATAGGGGAGACCCAGTACTTC. The J gene is TRBJ2-5, the V gene TRBV2; TRBD1 agrees at 8 bases. The J segment lost 5 bases and the V segment lost 6 bases, leaving 8 bases of the junction unmatched. Germline assignment: CDR1 SNHLY and CDR2 FYNNEI. The CDR3 covers 14 residues.

The chain links TRBV7-9 to TRBJ2-7, with TRBD2 identical over 13 bases. Germline V gene sequence: CDR1 SEHNR, CDR2 FQNEAQ (reference sequence). The junction had 6 bases not matched to a gene; V was cut back by 5 bases and J by 5 bases. CDR3 length equals 15 residues. As DNA, the CDR3 is TGTGCCAGCAGCAAGGGGGGGACTAGCGGGAACGAGCAGTACTTC. As protein: CASSKGGTSGNEQYF.

The genes are TRBV5-1 and TRBJ1-1; no reliable D call. CDR1 and CDR2 from the germline V gene are SGHRS and YFSETQ. This CDR3 is 13 amino acids long. The ends were cut back, 1 base at V and 6 bases at J, with 10 bases in the middle. CDR3 sequence (DNA): TGCGCCAGCAGCTTGATTGAGGGCGCTGAAGCTTTCTTT. As protein: CASSLIEGAEAFF.

This clone was seen more than once but under ten times. The limits of the CDR3 on the DNA are not certain, so only TCRdb's listed CDR3 is given. V and J are TRBV7-2 and TRBJ1-1; TRBD1, as called in the table, went unchecked against the DNA. Germline V gene lookup returns CDR1 SGHTA and CDR2 FQGNSA. The CDR3 has 14 residues if both end residues are counted. The chain's CDR3 is CASSFGSGQGEAFF.

This clone was observed a few times. This chain joins TRBV29-1 and TRBJ1-1; TRBD1 might be the D (6 bases). With 5 bases removed from V and 0 bases from J, the gap between germline ends came to 13 bases. This CDR3 has 14 amino acids. Germline V gene data show CDR1 as SQVTM and CDR2 as ANQGSEA. The CDR3: CSVQDSPVNTEAFF. The CDR3 coding sequence is TGCAGCGTTCAGGACAGTCCCGTGAACACTGAAGCTTTCTTT.

This chain joins TRBV19 and TRBJ2-7; TRBD1 is a possible D gene (7 bases). V dropped 5 bases and J dropped 2 bases, with 13 bases sitting between them. CDR1 and CDR2 (germline): LNHDA, SQIVND (reference sequence). This CDR3 comprises 14 residues. DNA for the CDR3: TGTGCCAGTAGTGCCGCGGGACAGCCCTACGAGCAGTACTTC. Protein product: CASSAAGQPYEQYF. The full variable domain, completed using reference TRBV19 and TRBJ2-7, is DGGITQSPKYLFRKEGQNVTLSCEQNLNHDAMYWYRQDPGQGLRLIYYSQIVNDFQKGDIAEGYSVSREKKESFPLTVTSAQKNPTAFYLCASSAAGQPYEQYFGPGTRLTVT.

This chain joins TRBV2 and TRBJ2-1, with 8 bases matching TRBD1. The CDR3 has 15 amino acids. J lost 2 bases, V lost 6 bases, and 6 bases had no gene match. CDR1 is SNHLY, CDR2 FYNNEI, per germline. The CDR3 is CASSVDRGPYNEQFF. CDR3 coding DNA: TGTGCCAGCAGCGTTGACAGGGGTCCCTACAATGAGCAGTTCTTC.

V and J are TRBV27 and TRBJ1-1; D uncertain. V lost 2 bases and J lost 2, with 12 bases in between. The CDR3 is 15 amino acids. The germline V gene encodes CDR1 MNHEY and CDR2 SMNVEV (reference sequence). Here the CDR3 reads CASSLRGLGNTEAFF. The CDR3 DNA follows: TGTGCCAGCAGTTTAAGAGGGCTAGGTAACACTGAAGCTTTCTTT.

The chain is built from TRBV29-1 and TRBJ2-1; possibly TRBD2 for D (7 bases). Trimming removed 3 bases at V and 2 bases at J, with 11 bases between. The CDR3 is 14 residues long. Germline-derived CDR1 and CDR2 are SQVTM and ANQGSEA. CDR3 DNA sequence: TGCAGCGTTGAGGGGGGGCGGACCTACAATGAGCAGTTCTTC. Translated, it gives CSVEGGRTYNEQFF.

The chain recombines TRBV6-5 with TRBJ1-1; 8 bases line up with TRBD1. Germline loops: CDR1 MNHEY, CDR2 SVGAGI. The CDR3 has 14 residues. The trim removed 6 bases at V and 3 bases at J, leaving 6 bases unmatched. CDR3 in amino acids: CASRLDRVYTEAFF. The CDR3 DNA sequence: TGTGCCAGCAGGTTGGACAGGGTTTACACTGAAGCTTTCTTT.

The chain uses TRBV7-9 and TRBJ2-7; 8 positions match TRBD1. Trimming removed 5 bases from V and 0 bases from J; junction bases left unmatched: 15. CDR1 and CDR2 from the germline V gene are SEHNR and FQNEAQ (reference sequence). This CDR3 has 18 amino acids. CDR3 amino acids: CASSTGSWGTGYSYEQYF. The CDR3 bases are TGTGCCAGCAGCACCGGTAGCTGGGGGACAGGCTACTCCTACGAGCAGTACTTC.

The J gene is TRBJ1-2, the V gene TRBV28; unclear D gene. Trimming left V 4 bases short and J 8 bases short, with 17 bases between. CDR1 is MDHEN, CDR2 SYDVKM, per germline. The CDR3 spans 14 residues. The CDR3 spells CASSSPDTLRGYTF. DNA for the CDR3: TGTGCCAGCAGTTCCCCTGACACTCTCAGGGGCTACACCTTC.